This is a list of T cell receptor beta chains from one sample in a study of blood T cell repertoires in COVID-19. The data were produced by immunoSEQ multiplex PCR, yet TCRdb's version contains in-frame clones alone and is incomplete. The sample lists roughly 220,000 clones, around 87% occurring once. The specimen sequenced was PBMCs or T cells enriched from blood (not recorded which). The receptors originated from a woman younger than 30 in a cohort exposed to, infected with or recovered from COVID-19 (not recorded which). Each CDR3 is given with its conserved first and last residue. The D gene is left open where the match is weak. Clone sizes are given selectively: once, few, many, or a class where the clone is expanded.

TRBV2	NA	TRBJ2-1	NA	CASSLDRHNEQFF	TGTGCCAGCAGTCTAGACAGGCACAATGAGCAGTTCTTC
TRBV9	NA	TRBJ1-1	NA	CASSIQPGPVTEAFF	TGTGCCAGCAGCATCCAACCAGGGCCAGTCACTGAAGCTTTCTTT
TRBV6-4	NA	TRBJ1-5	TRBD1	CASSGPGQGTYSNQPQHF	TGTGCCAGCAGTGGACCGGGACAGGGAACGTATAGCAATCAGCCCCAGCATTTT
TRBV5-6	NA	TRBJ2-7	TRBD2	CASILAGEPEHEQYF	TGTGCCAGCATCTTAGCGGGAGAACCCGAGCACGAGCAGTACTTC
TRBV4-2	NA	TRBJ2-6	TRBD1	CASSQDRGTGGSGANVLTF	TGTGCCAGCAGCCAAGATAGAGGTACAGGGGGCTCTGGGGCCAACGTCCTGACTTTC
TRBV2	NA	TRBJ2-3	TRBD1	CASSRQGAMNTQYF	TGTGCCAGCAGTCGACAGGGGGCGATGAATACGCAGTATTTT
TRBV7-7	NA	TRBJ2-7	TRBD2	CASSLEFGLAYEQYF	TGTGCTAGCAGCTTAGAATTCGGACTAGCCTACGAGCAGTACTTC
TRBV5-1	NA	TRBJ1-2	NA	CASSLEPIGGGAGYGYTF	TGCGCCAGCAGCTTGGAGCCCATCGGGGGGGGCGCAGGCTATGGCTACACCTTC
TRBV5-1	NA	TRBJ2-5	NA	CASSLTGPYQETQYF	TGCGCCAGCAGCTTGACAGGGCCATACCAAGAGACCCAGTACTTC
TRBV28	NA	TRBJ2-1	TRBD2	CASSSGTSGGNEQFF	TGTGCCAGCAGTTCCGGGACTAGCGGGGGAAATGAGCAGTTCTTC
TRBV5-1	NA	TRBJ2-7	NA	CASSLNQAGSSYEQYF	TGCGCCAGCAGCTTGAATCAGGCGGGCAGCTCCTACGAGCAGTACTTC
TRBV2	NA	TRBJ2-7	NA	CASSEWPQGYEQYF	TGTGCCAGCAGTGAATGGCCCCAGGGCTACGAGCAGTACTTC
TRBV5-1	NA	TRBJ1-2	NA	CASSKSVANYGYTF	TGCGCCAGCAGCAAATCTGTAGCTAACTATGGCTACACCTTC
TRBV5-1	NA	TRBJ1-6	NA	CASRPAGGESPLHF	TGCGCCAGCCGGCCAGCGGGGGGCGAGTCACCCCTCCACTTT
TRBV5-4	NA	TRBJ2-5	TRBD2	CASSPRLAGELETQYF	TGTGCCAGCAGCCCGCGACTAGCGGGAGAACTAGAGACCCAGTACTTC
TRBV25-1	NA	TRBJ2-3	TRBD1	CASSDPDRVSDTQYF	TGTGCCAGCAGTGATCCGGACAGGGTATCAGATACGCAGTATTTT
TRBV27	once	TRBJ1-5	NA	CATWAGINQPQHF	TGTGCCACCTGGGCCGGGATCAATCAGCCCCAGCATTTT